This TCR beta chain was retrieved from a study of shared clonotypes between healthy human individuals. Study context: Each donor's CD8 memory used one plate, CD8 naive two, each CD4 subset three.

Study-wide findings and caveats: Some naive CD4 clonotypes, about 5.5%, turned up in common across four donors.

The length of the CDR3 is 18 residues. Germline assignment: CDR1 GTSNPN and CDR2 SVGIG (reference sequence). V lost 2 bases and J lost 0; bases outside the gene matches: 11. As concerns this clone: Its cognate antigen is unknown.

Each replicate PCR on the sorted subsets used 200 to 250 ng DNA (about 30,000 T cell genomes). Sequencing used immunoSEQ multiplex PCR; TCRdb keeps in-frame clones, though not all of them. The sample carries approximately 1,500,000 clones, 98% recorded once. The sequence was obtained from a man aged 25-45 years in good health. The sample comprised naive CD4+ T cells sorted from blood. Documented subset: CD45RA+ positively selected. The V call is TRBV30, the J call TRBJ1-3, with 9 bases aligning to TRBD1. CDR3 region: CAWSRPTGGTFSGNTIYF. The CDR3 DNA is TGTGCCTGGAGTAGGCCGACAGGGGGAACTTTCTCTGGAAACACCATATATTTT.